This T cell receptor (beta chain) emerged from a study of PD-1 blockade in classical Hodgkin lymphoma. Germline-derived CDR1 and CDR2 are LGHNA and YNFKEQ. This CDR3 has 14 amino acids. V lost 0 bases and J lost 4, with 7 bases in between. Regarding this clone: Its antigen remains unidentified.

The study, taken as a whole, reports: Causes of the repertoire differences remain undefined, possibly disease activity or prior therapy. When set against healthy donors, newly diagnosed patients were reported to show lower baseline TCR diversity.

Sequenced by immunoSEQ multiplex PCR; TCRdb stores in-frame clones only, minus some. The profile covers about 16,000 clones, with approximately 85% appearing a single time and 6.5% to 10% taken by the ten largest. Specified time point: newly diagnosed, previously untreated cHL patient sample. The authors compared against newly diagnosed, untreated classical Hodgkin lymphoma PBMCs. The sequence was obtained from a human donor with classical Hodgkin lymphoma. This rearrangement joins TRBV4-2 to TRBJ1-5; D gene uncertain. The sequenced sample consisted of peripheral blood mononuclear cells (PBMCs). The CDR3 sequence: CASSQERENQPQHF. In DNA, the CDR3 is TGTGCCAGCAGCCAAGAACGGGAAAATCAGCCCCAGCATTTT.